A selection of T cell receptor beta chains follows, all from one sample in a study of cytomegalovirus exposure and HLA in healthy donors. Sequencing used immunoSEQ multiplex PCR; TCRdb keeps in-frame clones, though not all of them. The sample carries 270,000 or so clones, around nine tenths recorded once. What was sequenced was PBMCs. The receptors were gathered from a girl aged 2 to 9 in good health and CMV-seronegative. CDR3s include the opening cysteine and the closing phenylalanine or tryptophan. Clone size is not always given. Where it is, it says once, few, many or a class for expanded clones.

clone_size | j_call | v_call | cdr3_aa
NA | TRBJ1-1 | TRBV27 | CASSLWAGGNTEAFF
NA | TRBJ1-1 | TRBV18 | CASSPLPGLPNTEAFF
NA | TRBJ2-7 | TRBV7-3 | CASSLDGGSYEQYF
NA | TRBJ2-3 | TRBV19 | CASSIGPADTQYF
NA | TRBJ2-1 | TRBV15 | CATSRENASGAYNEQFF
few | TRBJ2-7 | TRBV7-9 | CASSPEDRVNEQYF
NA | TRBJ2-7 | TRBV9 | CASSPGQGFYEQYF
NA | TRBJ2-5 | TRBV11-2 | CASSLVASLGSQYF
NA | TRBJ2-7 | TRBV4-2 | CASSRAGTMYYEQYF
NA | TRBJ1-3 | TRBV9 | CASSKTAHSGNTIYF
once | TRBJ1-1 | TRBV7-9 | CASSRAPGQGRGDTEAFF
NA | TRBJ2-3 | TRBV27 | CASSFLAGGTDTQYF
NA | TRBJ2-7 | TRBV29-1 | CSVSGTGSYEQYF
NA | TRBJ2-3 | TRBV7-6 | CASSKAGTTDTQYF
NA | TRBJ1-2 | TRBV28 | CASSLLQGFYGYTF
NA | TRBJ2-7 | TRBV4-1 | CASSGIGRLNEQYF
NA | TRBJ2-7 | TRBV7-2 | CASSLTSPTYEQYF
NA | TRBJ1-2 | TRBV29-1 | CSVDREDYGYTF
once | NA | TRBV7-9 | CASSPSGLAGSYEQYF
NA | TRBJ1-1 | TRBV4-1 | CASSPRQNLNTEAFF
NA | TRBJ1-1 | TRBV6-1 | CASSGTQGAGTEAFF
NA | TRBJ2-5 | TRBV6-6 | CASRPTGLAEQETQYF
NA | NA | TRBV6-5 | CASSYSTSGDEQYF
NA | TRBJ2-7 | TRBV30 | CAWSVLGGYEQYF
NA | TRBJ2-2 | TRBV7-9 | CASSLARVGQRNTGELFF
NA | TRBJ2-2 | TRBV13 | CASSLYRRGTGELFF
NA | TRBJ2-1 | TRBV5-1 | CASSRGPSGGYNEQFF
once | TRBJ2-7 | TRBV10-1 | CASSETGGEQYF
NA | TRBJ1-4 | TRBV19 | CASSIIGGGSEKLFF
NA | TRBJ2-6 | TRBV6-5 | CASSYSSLSGANVLTF
NA | TRBJ1-2 | TRBV11-2 | CASSLIPTGAYGYTF
once | NA | TRBV28 | CASSLTDREDYEQYF
NA | TRBJ2-1 | TRBV5-1 | CASSLGTSGGVTGNEQFF
NA | TRBJ2-5 | TRBV4-1 | CASSPPYQETQYF
NA | NA | TRBV2 | CASSEAGGLAYEQYF
NA | TRBJ2-1 | TRBV9 | CASSVTSGNDNEQFF
NA | TRBJ2-5 | TRBV9 | CASSVGGSLETQYF
NA | TRBJ2-1 | TRBV5-8 | CASLGYEQFF
NA | TRBJ2-7 | TRBV5-1 | CASSSTAPVVDEQYF
NA | TRBJ1-1 | TRBV6-1 | CASTQQGGKAEAFF
NA | TRBJ2-5 | TRBV11-2 | CASSLGAVAGGGETQYF
NA | TRBJ2-7 | TRBV27 | CASRGTGAVSYEQYF
once | TRBJ2-2 | TRBV19 | CATADRSTGELFF
NA | TRBJ2-7 | TRBV11-1 | CASSRGQGVTGPYEQYF
NA | TRBJ1-5 | TRBV7-9 | CASSLGTGGLGQPQHF
NA | TRBJ2-2 | TRBV2 | CASSEVREGTGELFF